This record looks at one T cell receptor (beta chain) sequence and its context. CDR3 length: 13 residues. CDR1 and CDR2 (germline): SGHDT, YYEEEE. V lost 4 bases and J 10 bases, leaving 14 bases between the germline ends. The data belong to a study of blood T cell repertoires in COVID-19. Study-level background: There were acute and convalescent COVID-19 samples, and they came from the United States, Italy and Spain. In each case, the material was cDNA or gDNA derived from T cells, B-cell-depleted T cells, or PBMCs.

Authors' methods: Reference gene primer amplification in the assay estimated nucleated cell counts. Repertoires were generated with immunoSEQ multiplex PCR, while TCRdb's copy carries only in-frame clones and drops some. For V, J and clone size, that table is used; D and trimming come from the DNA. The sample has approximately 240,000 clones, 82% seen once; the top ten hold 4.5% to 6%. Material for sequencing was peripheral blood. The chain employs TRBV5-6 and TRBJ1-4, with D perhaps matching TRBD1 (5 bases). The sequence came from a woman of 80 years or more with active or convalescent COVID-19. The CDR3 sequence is CASSRAPQGKLFF. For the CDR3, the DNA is TGTGCCAGCAGCCGGGCACCCCAGGGAAAACTGTTTTTT.